The rows below give T cell receptor beta chains drawn from one sample of a study of T cells after somatic rescue of genetic block. The table came from immunoSEQ multiplex PCR; TCRdb's copy has only in-frame clones and leaves some out. The sample shows some 14,000 clones, approximately 70% of them seen only once. Sequencing used peripheral blood mononuclear cells (PBMCs). All receptors derive from a boy between 5 and 17 years old. Both conserved end residues are part of each CDR3. The order of the fields is V gene, J gene, CDR3 protein.

TRBV5-1,TRBJ1-1,CASSPDVALVEAFF
TRBV7-9,TRBJ1-3,CASSFDRASGNTIYF
TRBV18,TRBJ2-7,CASSFKSLAGTGSHEQYF
TRBV30,TRBJ1-3,CAWSGNTIYF
TRBV27,TRBJ2-7,CASSINPGDRGSYEQYF
TRBV11-2,TRBJ1-3,CASSLRAGSNSGNTIYF
TRBV7-3,TRBJ2-1,CASSSIPGLAGANEQFF
TRBV7-7,TRBJ2-5,CASSLGVEETQYF
TRBV19,TRBJ2-3,CASGLAPADTQYF
TRBV28,TRBJ1-5,CASHDRGRRNQPQHF
TRBV14,TRBJ2-6,CASSHLASGANVLTF
TRBV7-3,TRBJ2-5,CASSPWGSGKGAQETQYF
TRBV7-3,TRBJ2-3,CASSRGAGLTDTQYF
TRBV19,TRBJ1-1,CASRIQGAGRKTEAFF
TRBV7-9,TRBJ2-2,CASSLFSGTGELFF
TRBV5-8,TRBJ2-2,CASSPGTPSNTGELFF
TRBV30,TRBJ1-1,CACLGETMNTEAFF
TRBV7-6,TRBJ2-7,CASSSDPGTLYEQYF
TRBV6-6,TRBJ2-5,CASSFTGKETQYF
TRBV5-4,TRBJ2-7,CASSIPDQGRQYF
TRBV28,TRBJ1-5,CASSLVAGNQPQHF
TRBV6-6,TRBJ1-6,CASSYGARNSPLHF
TRBV28,TRBJ1-5,CASSLFSGNLGDQPQHF
TRBV7-6,TRBJ2-7,CASSFKVGHYEQYF
TRBV29-1,TRBJ1-2,CSVSLANYGYTF